This T cell receptor (beta chain) was recorded in a study of OX40 agonist ivuxolimab in advanced cancers. Study summary: Patients' therapy was ivuxolimab, an antibody that acts as an agonist of OX40 (CD134). Patients in the trial were receiving intravenous ivuxolimab every 2 weeks, at doses of 0.01 to 10 mg/kg.

Sequenced by immunoSEQ multiplex PCR; TCRdb stores in-frame clones only, minus some. There are 40,000 to 55,000 clones in the sample; 88% occur only once, and roughly 3.4% lies in the top ten. The starting material was CD4+ or CD8+ T cells sorted from blood, obtained in a trial of the OX40 agonist ivuxolimab. This clonotype was obtained from an adult with an advanced solid tumor such as melanoma, head and neck, liver or kidney cancer.

The CDR3 DNA is TGCGCCAGCAGCTTGGGAAGACAGATTAACTCCTACGAGCAGTACTTC. Translating it yields CASSLGRQINSYEQYF. The chain carries TRBV5-1 and TRBJ2-7; D is possibly TRBD1 (5 bases). Germline CDR1 is SGHRS and CDR2 is YFSETQ. CDR3 size: 16 residues. The germline V and J ends were trimmed by 0 bases and 0 bases, with 13 bases remaining between them. The full variable domain, completed using reference TRBV5-1 and TRBJ2-7, is KAGVTQTPRYLIKTRGQQVTLSCSPISGHRSVSWYQQTPGQGLQFLFEYFSETQRNKGNFPGRFSGRQFSNSRSEMNVSTLELGDSALYLCASSLGRQINSYEQYFGPGTRLTVT.